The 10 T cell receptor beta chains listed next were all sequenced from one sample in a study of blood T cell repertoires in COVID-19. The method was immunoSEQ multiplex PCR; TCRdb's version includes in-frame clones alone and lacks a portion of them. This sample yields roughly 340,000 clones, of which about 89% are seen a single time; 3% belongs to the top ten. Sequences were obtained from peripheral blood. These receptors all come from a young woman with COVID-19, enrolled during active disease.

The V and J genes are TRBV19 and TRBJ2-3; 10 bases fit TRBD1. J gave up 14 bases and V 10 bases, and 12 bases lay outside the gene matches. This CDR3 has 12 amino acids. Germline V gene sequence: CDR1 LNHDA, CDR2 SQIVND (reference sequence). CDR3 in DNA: TGTGCCACCCGGGACAGGGGATTTCTTGTGTATTTT. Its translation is CATRDRGFLVYF.

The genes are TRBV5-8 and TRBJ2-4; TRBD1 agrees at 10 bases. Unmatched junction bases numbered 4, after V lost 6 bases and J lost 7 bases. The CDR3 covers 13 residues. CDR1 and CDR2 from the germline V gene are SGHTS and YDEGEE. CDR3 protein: CASTLTGGNIQYF. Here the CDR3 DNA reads TGTGCCAGCACCCTGACAGGGGGCAACATTCAGTACTTC.

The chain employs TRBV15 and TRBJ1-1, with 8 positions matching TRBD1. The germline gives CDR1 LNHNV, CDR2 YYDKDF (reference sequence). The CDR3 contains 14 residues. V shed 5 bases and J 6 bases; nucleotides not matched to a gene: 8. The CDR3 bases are TGTGCCACCAGCCTCAGACAGGGGTACTCTGAAGCTTTCTTT. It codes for CATSLRQGYSEAFF.

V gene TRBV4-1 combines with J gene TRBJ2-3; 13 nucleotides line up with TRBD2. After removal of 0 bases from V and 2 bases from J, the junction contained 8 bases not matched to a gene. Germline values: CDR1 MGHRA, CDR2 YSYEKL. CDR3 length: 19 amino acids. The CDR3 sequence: CASSQDGLAGVGITDTQYF. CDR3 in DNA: TGCGCCAGCAGCCAAGATGGACTAGCGGGAGTTGGGATCACAGATACGCAGTATTTT.

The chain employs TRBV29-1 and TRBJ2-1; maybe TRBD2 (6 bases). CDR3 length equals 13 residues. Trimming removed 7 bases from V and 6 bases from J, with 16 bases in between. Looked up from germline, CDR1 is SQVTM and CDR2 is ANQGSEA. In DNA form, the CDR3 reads TGCAGCGCCGATGGGGGGAACTCCAATGAGCAGTTCTTC. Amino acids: CSADGGNSNEQFF.

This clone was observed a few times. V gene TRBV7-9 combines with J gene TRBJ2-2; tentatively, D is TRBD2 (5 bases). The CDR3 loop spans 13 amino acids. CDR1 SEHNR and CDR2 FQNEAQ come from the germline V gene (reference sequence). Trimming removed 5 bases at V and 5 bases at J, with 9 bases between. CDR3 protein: CASSVPGTGELFF. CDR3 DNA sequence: TGTGCCAGCAGCGTACCGGGGACCGGGGAGCTGTTTTTT.

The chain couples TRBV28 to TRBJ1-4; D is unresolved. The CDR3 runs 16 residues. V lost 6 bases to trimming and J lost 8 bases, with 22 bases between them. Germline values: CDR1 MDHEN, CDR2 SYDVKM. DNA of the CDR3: TGTGCCAGCAGCCCATACACTGGCGCCGTGGGCGAAAAACTGTTTTTT. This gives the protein CASSPYTGAVGEKLFF.

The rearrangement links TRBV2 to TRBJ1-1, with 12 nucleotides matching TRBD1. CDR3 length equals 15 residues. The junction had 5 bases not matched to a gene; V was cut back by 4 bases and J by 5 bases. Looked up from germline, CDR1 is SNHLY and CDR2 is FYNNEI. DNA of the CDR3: TGTGCCAGCAGTGGGGACAGGGGGCGATGGACTGAAGCTTTCTTT. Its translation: CASSGDRGRWTEAFF.

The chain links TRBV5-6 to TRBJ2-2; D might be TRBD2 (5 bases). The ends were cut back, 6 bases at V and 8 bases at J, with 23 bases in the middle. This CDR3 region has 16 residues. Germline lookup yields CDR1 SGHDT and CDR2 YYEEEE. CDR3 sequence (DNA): TGTGCCAGCACCCTACTAGAACTGACCGCGACGGGGGAGCTGTTTTTT. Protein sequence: CASTLLELTATGELFF.

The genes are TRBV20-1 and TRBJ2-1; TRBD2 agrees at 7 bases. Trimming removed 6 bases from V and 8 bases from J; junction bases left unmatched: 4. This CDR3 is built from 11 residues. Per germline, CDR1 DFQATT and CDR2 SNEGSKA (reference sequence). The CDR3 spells CSAGGSDEQFF. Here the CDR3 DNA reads TGCAGTGCGGGGGGGAGCGATGAGCAGTTCTTC.